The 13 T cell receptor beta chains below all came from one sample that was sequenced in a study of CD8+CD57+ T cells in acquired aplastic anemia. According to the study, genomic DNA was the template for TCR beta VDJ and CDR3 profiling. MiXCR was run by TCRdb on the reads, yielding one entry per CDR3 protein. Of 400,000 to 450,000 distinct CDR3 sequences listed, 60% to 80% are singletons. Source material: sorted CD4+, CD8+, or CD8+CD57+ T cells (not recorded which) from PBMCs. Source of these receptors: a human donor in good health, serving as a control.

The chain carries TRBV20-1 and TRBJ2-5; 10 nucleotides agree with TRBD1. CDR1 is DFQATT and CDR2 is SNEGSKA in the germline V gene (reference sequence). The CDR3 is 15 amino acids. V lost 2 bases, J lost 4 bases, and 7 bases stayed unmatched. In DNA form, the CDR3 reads TGCAGTGCTAGAACCCCGGGACAGGGGTTAGAGACCCAGTACTTC. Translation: CSARTPGQGLETQYF.

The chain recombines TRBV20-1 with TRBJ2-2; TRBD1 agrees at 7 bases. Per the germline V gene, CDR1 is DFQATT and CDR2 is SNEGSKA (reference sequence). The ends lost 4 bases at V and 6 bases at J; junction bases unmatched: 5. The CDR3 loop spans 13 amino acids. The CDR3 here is CSAIPGQPGELFF. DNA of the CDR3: TGCAGTGCTATACCGGGACAGCCCGGGGAGCTGTTTTTT.

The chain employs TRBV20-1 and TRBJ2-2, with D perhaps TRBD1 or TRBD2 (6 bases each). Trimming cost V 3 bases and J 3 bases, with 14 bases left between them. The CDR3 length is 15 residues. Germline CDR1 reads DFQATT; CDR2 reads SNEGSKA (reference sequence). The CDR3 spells CSAREGGKDTGELFF. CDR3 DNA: TGCAGTGCTAGGGAGGGGGGCAAGGACACCGGGGAGCTGTTTTTT.

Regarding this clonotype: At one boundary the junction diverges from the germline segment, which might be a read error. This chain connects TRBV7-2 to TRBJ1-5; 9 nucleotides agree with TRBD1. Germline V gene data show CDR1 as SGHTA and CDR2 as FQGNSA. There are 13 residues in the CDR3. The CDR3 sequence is CASSWTGDQQQHF. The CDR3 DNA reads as TGCGCCAGCAGCTGGACAGGGGATCAGCAGCAGCATTTT.

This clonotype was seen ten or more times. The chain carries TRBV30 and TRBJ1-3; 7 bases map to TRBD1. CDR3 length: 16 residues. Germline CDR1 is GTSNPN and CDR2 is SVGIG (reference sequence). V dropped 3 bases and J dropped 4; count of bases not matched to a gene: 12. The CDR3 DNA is TGTGCCTGGAGGACCCGACAGGGCTACCTAGGAAACACCATATATTTT. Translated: CAWRTRQGYLGNTIYF.

CDR3 bases: TGTGCCAGCAGTACTGACACTAGCAATCAGCCCCAGCATTTT. The encoded protein is CASSTDTSNQPQHF. The chain recombines TRBV12-3 or TRBV12-4 with TRBJ1-5; D is undetermined. V dropped 5 bases and J dropped 0 bases, with 8 bases sitting between them. There are 14 residues in the CDR3.

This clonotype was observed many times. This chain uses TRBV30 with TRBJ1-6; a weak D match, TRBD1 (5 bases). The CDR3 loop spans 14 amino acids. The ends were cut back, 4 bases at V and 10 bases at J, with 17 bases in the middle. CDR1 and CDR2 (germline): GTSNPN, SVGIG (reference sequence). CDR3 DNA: TGTGCCTGGATCGGGACCGGCCACGGATCACCCCTCCACTTT. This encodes CAWIGTGHGSPLHF.

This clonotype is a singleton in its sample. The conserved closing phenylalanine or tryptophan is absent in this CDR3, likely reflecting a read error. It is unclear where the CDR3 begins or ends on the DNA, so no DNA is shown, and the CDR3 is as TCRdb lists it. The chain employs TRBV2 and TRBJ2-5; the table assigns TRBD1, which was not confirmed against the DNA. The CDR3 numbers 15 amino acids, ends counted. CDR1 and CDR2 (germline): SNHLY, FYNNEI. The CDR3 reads CASREKTGASRTQGL.

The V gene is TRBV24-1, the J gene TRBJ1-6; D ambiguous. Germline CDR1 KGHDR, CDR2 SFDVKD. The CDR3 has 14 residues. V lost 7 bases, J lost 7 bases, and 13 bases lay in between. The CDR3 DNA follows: TGTGCCACCAGAGCGAGCGAAGGCAATTCACCCCTCCACTTT. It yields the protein CATRASEGNSPLHF.

CDR3 nucleotides: TGCAGTGCTAGAGGGCGGGGTGATAGTGATGGCTACACCTTC. It encodes CSARGRGDSDGYTF. V usage is TRBV20-1 and J usage is TRBJ1-2; D ambiguous. V was pared by 1 base and J by 6 bases, with 15 bases between. Germline CDR1 and CDR2: DFQATT and SNEGSKA (reference sequence). The CDR3 length is 14 residues.

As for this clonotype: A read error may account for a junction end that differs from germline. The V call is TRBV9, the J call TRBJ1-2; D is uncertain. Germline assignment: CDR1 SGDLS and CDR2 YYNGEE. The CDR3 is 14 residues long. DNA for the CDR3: TGTGCCAGCAGCGAAAACGTGGGGTCCGAGGCCCAGTCCTTC. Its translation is CASSENVGSEAQSF.

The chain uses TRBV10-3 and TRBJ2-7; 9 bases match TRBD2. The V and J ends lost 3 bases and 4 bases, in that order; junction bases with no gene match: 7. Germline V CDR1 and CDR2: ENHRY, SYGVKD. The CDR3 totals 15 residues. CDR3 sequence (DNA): TGTGCCATCAGTGATTCGCGGGGGGGCCTGTACGAGCAGTACTTC. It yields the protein CAISDSRGGLYEQYF.

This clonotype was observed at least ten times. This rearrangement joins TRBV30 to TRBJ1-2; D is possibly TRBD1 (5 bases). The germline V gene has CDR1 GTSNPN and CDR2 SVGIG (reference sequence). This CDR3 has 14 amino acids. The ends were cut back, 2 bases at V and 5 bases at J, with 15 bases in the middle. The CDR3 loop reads CAWSPQGNEYGYTF. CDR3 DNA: TGTGCCTGGAGTCCCCAGGGCAATGAATATGGCTACACCTTC.